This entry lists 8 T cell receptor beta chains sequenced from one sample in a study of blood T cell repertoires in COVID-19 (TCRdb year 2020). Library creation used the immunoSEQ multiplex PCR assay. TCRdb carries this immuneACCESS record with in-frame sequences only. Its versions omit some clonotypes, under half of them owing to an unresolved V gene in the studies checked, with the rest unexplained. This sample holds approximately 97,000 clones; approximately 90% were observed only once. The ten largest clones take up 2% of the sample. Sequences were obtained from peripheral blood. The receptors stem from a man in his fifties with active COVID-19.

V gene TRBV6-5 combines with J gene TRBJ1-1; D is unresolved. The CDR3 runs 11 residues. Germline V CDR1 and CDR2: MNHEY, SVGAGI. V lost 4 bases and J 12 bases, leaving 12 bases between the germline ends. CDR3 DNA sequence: TGTGCCAGCAGTTCCGAGAGTCTGACTTTCTTT. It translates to CASSSESLTFF.

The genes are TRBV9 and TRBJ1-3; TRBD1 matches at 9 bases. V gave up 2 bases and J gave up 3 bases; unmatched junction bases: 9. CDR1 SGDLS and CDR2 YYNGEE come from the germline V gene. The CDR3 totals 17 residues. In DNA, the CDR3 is TGTGCCAGCAGCGTCCATCCGGGACAGGGAGATGGAAACACCATATATTTT. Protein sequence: CASSVHPGQGDGNTIYF. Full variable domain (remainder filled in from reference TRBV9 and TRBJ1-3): DSGVTQTPKHLITATGQRVTLRCSPRSGDLSVYWYQQSLDQGLQFLIQYYNGEERAKGNILERFSAQQFPDLHSELNLSSLELGDSALYFCASSVHPGQGDGNTIYFGEGSWLTVV.

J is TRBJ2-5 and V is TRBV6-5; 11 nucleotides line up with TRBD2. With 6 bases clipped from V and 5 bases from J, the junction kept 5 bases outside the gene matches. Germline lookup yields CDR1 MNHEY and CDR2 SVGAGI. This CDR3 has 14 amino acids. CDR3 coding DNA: TGTGCCAGCAGCCTTAGCGGGGGGGCCGAGACCCAGTACTTC. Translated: CASSLSGGAETQYF.

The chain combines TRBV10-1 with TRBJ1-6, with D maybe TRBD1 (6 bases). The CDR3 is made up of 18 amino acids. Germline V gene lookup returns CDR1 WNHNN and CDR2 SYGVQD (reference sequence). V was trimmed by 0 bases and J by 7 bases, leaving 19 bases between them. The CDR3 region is CASSESNQGPSLNSPLHF. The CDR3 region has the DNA TGCGCCAGCAGTGAGTCGAATCAGGGGCCCAGTTTGAATTCACCCCTCCACTTT.

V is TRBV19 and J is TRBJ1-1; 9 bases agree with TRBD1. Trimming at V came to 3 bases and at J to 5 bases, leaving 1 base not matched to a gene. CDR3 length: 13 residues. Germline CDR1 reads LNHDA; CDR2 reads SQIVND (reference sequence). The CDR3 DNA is TGTGCCAGTAGTATTGGACAGGGGACTGAAGCTTTCTTT. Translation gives CASSIGQGTEAFF.

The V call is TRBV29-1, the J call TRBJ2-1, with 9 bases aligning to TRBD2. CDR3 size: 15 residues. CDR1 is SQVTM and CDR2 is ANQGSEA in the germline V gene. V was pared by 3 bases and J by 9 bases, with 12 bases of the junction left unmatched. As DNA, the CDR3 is TGCAGCGTTGAGCGGGGGGGCCTAAGACCGGGTGAGCAGTTCTTC. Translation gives CSVERGGLRPGEQFF.

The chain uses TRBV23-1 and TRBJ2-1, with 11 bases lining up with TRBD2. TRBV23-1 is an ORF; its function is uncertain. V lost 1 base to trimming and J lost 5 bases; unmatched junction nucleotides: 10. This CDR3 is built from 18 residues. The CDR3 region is CASSQLPAGLAADNEQFF. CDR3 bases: TGCGCCAGCAGTCAATTGCCCGCGGGACTAGCGGCCGACAATGAGCAGTTCTTC.

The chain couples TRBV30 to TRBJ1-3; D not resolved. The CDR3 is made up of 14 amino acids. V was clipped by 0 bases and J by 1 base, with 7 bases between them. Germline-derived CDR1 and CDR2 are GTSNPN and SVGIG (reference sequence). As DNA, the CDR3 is TGTGCCTGGAGTGTACTTCGGTCTGGAAACACCATATATTTT. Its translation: CAWSVLRSGNTIYF.